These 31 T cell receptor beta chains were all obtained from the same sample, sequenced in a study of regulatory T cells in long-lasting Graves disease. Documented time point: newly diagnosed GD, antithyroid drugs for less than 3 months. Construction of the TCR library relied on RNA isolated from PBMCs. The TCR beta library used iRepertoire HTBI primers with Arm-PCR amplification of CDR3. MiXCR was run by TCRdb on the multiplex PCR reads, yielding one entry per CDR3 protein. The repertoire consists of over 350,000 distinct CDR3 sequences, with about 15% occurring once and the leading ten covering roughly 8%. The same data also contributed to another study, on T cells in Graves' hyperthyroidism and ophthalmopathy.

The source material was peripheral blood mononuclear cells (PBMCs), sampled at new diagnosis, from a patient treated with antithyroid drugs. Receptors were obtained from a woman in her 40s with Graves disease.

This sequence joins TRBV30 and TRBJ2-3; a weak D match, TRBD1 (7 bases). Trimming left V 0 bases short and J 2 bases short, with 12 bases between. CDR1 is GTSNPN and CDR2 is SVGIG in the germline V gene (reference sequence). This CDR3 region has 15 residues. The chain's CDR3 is CAWSVPGGTTDTQYF. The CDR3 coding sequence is TGTGCCTGGAGTGTACCAGGGGGGACCACAGATACGCAGTATTTT.

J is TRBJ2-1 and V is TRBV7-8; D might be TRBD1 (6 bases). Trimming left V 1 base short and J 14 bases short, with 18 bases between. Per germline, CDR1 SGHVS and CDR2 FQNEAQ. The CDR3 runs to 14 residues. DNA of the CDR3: TGTGCCAGCAGCTTAGTTTACAGGGTGTCTACCGAGTTCTTC. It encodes CASSLVYRVSTEFF.

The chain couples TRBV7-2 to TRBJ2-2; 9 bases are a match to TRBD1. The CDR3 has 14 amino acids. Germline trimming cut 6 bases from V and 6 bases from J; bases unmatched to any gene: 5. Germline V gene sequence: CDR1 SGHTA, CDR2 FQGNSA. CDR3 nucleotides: TGTGCCAGCAGAGCCCGGGACAGGGCCGGGGAGCTGTTTTTT. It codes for CASRARDRAGELFF.

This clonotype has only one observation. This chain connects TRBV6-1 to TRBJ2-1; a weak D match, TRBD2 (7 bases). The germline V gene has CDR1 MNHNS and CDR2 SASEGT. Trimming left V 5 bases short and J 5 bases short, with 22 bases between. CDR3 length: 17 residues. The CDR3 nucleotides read TGTGCCAGCAGTAAATCAGGGGCTAGCGGACTACACAATGAGCAGTTCTTC. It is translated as CASSKSGASGLHNEQFF.

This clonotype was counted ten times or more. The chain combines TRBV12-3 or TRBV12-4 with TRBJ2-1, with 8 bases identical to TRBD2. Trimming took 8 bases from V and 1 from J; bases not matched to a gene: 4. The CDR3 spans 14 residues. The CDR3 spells CASRSGSSYNEQFF. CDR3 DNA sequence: TGTGCCAGCCGCAGCGGGAGTTCCTACAATGAGCAGTTCTTC.

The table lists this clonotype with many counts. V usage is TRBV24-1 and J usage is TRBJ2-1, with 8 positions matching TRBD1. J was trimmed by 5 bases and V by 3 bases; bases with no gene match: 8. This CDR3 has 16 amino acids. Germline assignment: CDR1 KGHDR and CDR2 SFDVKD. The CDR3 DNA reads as TGTGCCACCAGTGATAGTGGGGACAGGCTAGACAATGAGCAGTTCTTC. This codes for CATSDSGDRLDNEQFF.

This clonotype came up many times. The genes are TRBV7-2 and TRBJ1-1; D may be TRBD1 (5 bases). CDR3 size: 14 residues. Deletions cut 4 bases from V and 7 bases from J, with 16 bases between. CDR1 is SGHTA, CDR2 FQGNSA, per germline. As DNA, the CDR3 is TGTGCCAGCAGCTCAACCGGGACCGGCTATGAAGCTTTCTTT. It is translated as CASSSTGTGYEAFF.

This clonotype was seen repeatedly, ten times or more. Here the CDR3 reads CASSPAGTGDGEAFF. CDR3 DNA sequence: TGTGCCAGCAGCCCTGCCGGGACAGGGGATGGAGAAGCTTTCTTT. This chain links TRBV5-5 with TRBJ1-1, with TRBD1 matching 10 bases. In germline, CDR1 is SGHKS, CDR2 YYEKEE (reference sequence). The CDR3 runs to 15 residues. The V and J ends lost 4 bases and 8 bases, in that order; junction bases with no gene match: 11.

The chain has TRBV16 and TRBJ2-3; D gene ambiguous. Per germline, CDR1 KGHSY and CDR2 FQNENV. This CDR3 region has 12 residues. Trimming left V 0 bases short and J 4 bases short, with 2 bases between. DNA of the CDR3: TGTGCCAGCAGCCAATCCCCAGATACGCAGTATTTT. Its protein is CASSQSPDTQYF.

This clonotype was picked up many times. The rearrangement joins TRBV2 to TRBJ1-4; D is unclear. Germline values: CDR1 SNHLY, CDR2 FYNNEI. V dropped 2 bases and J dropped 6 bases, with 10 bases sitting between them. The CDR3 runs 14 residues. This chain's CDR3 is CASSEKESYEKLFF. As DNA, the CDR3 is TGTGCCAGCAGTGAAAAGGAGTCCTATGAAAAACTGTTTTTT.

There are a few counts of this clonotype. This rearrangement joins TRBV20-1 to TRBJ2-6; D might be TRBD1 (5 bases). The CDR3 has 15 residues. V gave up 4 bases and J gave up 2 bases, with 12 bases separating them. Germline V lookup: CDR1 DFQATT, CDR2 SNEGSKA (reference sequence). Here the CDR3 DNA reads TGCAGTGCTACCTATTTACAGGCTGGGGCCAACGTCCTGACTTTC. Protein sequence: CSATYLQAGANVLTF.

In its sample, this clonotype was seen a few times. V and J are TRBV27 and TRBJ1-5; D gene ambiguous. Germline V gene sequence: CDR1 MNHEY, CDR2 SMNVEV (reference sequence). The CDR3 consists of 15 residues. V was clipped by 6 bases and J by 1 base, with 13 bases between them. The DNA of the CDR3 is TGTGCCAGCAGATCCGGTCCGGGAAGCAATCAGCCCCAGCATTTT. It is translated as CASRSGPGSNQPQHF.

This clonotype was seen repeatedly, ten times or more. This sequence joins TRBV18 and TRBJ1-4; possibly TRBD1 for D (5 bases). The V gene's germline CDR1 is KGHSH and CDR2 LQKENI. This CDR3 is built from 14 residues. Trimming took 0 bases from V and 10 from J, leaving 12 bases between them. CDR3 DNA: TGTGCCAGCTCACCACCGCAGGGCGGGCGAAAACTGTTTTTT. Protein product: CASSPPQGGRKLFF.

CDR3 loop: CATSDLIDRLTDTQYF. CDR3 nucleotide sequence: TGTGCCACCAGTGATTTAATAGACAGGTTAACAGATACGCAGTATTTT. The chain joins TRBV24-1 to TRBJ2-3; TRBD1 is a possible D gene (6 bases). CDR3 length: 16 residues. The V end lost 1 base, the J end lost 3 bases, and 13 bases lay between the germline ends. The germline gives CDR1 KGHDR, CDR2 SFDVKD.

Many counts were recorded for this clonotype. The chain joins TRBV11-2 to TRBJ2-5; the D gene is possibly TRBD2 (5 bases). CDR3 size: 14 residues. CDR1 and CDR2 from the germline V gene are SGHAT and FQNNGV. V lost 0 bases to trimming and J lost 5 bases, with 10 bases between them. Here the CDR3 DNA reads TGTGCCAGCAGCTTAGACGGGATTCAGGAGACCCAGTACTTC. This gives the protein CASSLDGIQETQYF.

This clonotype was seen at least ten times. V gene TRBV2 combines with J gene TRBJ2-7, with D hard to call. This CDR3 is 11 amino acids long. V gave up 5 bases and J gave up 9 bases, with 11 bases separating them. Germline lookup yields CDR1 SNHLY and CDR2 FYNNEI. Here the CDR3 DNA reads TGTGCCAGCAGTTCCCCCGGGCCGCAGTACTTC. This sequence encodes CASSSPGPQYF.

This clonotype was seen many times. The CDR3 sequence is CASSHGHRYEQYF. CDR3 nucleotides: TGTGCCAGCAGCCACGGACACCGCTACGAGCAGTACTTC. V usage is TRBV7-8 and J usage is TRBJ2-7; D perhaps matches TRBD1 (5 bases). The CDR3 has 13 amino acids. Germline V CDR1 and CDR2: SGHVS, FQNEAQ. With 5 bases removed from V and 3 bases from J, the gap between germline ends came to 11 bases.

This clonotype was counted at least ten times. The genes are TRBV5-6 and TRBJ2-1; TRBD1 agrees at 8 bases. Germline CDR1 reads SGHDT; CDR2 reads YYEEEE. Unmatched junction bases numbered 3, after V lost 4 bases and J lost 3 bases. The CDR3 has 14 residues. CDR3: CASSDGQGYNEQFF. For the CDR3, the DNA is TGTGCCAGCAGCGACGGACAGGGCTACAATGAGCAGTTCTTC.

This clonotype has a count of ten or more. CDR3 nucleotides: TGTGCCAGCAGCCGACTAGCGGGAGGGAGCACAGATACGCAGTATTTT. This codes for CASSRLAGGSTDTQYF. The V gene is TRBV2, the J gene TRBJ2-3; 14 bases are a match to TRBD2. Germline CDR1 SNHLY, CDR2 FYNNEI. This CDR3 comprises 16 residues. After removal of 6 bases from V and 0 bases from J, the junction contained 2 bases not matched to a gene.

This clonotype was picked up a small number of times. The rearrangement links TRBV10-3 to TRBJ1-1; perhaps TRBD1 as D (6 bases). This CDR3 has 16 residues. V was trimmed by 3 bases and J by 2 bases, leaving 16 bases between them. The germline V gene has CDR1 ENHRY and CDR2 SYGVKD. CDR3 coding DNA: TGTGCCATCAGTGACCATCCTCTGGGGGCCAACACTGAAGCTTTCTTT. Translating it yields CAISDHPLGANTEAFF.

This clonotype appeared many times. CDR3 region: CASTVLRDRGRVGGYGYTF. The DNA for the CDR3 is TGTGCCAGCACCGTCCTCCGGGACAGGGGGCGGGTAGGTGGCTATGGCTACACCTTC. The chain joins TRBV2 to TRBJ1-2; TRBD1 aligns across 12 bases. This CDR3 region has 19 residues. V shed 7 bases, J shed 4 bases, and the junction held 19 bases outside the gene matches. Germline values: CDR1 SNHLY, CDR2 FYNNEI. The full variable domain, its missing parts supplied by reference TRBV2 and TRBJ1-2, is EPEVTQTPSHQVTQMGQEVILRCVPISNHLYFYWYRQILGQKVEFLVSFYNNEISEKSEIFDDQFSVERPDGSNFTLKIRSTKLEDSAMYFCASTVLRDRGRVGGYGYTFGSGTRLTVV.

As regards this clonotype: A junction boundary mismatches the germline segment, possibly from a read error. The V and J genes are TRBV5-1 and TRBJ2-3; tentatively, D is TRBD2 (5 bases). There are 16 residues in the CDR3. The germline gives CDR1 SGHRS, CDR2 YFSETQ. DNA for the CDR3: TGCGCCACCAGCTTCGCCTGGGGAGCGAGCACAGATACGCAGTATTTT. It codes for CATSFAWGASTDTQYF. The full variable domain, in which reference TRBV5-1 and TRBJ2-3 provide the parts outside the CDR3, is KAGVTQTPRYLIKTRGQQVTLSCSPISGHRSVSWYQQTPGQGLQFLFEYFSETQRNKGNFPGRFSGRQFSNSRSEMNVSTLELGDSALYLCATSFAWGASTDTQYFGPGTRLTVL.

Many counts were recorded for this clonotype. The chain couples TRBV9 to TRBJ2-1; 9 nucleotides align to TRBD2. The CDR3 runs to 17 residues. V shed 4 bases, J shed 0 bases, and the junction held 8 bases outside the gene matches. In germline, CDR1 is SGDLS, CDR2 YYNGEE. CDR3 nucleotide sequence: TGTGCCAGCAGCCCTTTTAGCGGGAGTAGCTCCTACAATGAGCAGTTCTTC. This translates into CASSPFSGSSSYNEQFF. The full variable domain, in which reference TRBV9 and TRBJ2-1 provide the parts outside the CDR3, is DSGVTQTPKHLITATGQRVTLRCSPRSGDLSVYWYQQSLDQGLQFLIQYYNGEERAKGNILERFSAQQFPDLHSELNLSSLELGDSALYFCASSPFSGSSSYNEQFFGPGTRLTVL.

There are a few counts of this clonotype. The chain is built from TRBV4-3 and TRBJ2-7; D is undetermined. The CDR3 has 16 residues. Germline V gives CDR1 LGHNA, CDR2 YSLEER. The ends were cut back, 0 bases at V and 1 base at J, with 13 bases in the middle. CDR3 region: CASSQDPKAESYEQYF. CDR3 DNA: TGCGCCAGCAGCCAAGATCCGAAGGCCGAATCCTACGAGCAGTACTTC.

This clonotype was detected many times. The CDR3 nucleotides read TGTGCCAGCAGCCAAAACTTGGGACTAGCGGGAGTAGAGACCCAGTACTTC. Protein sequence: CASSQNLGLAGVETQYF. This chain uses TRBV7-2 with TRBJ2-5; 14 nucleotides match TRBD2. Looked up from germline, CDR1 is SGHTA and CDR2 is FQGNSA. V lost 5 bases, J lost 4 bases, and 9 bases stayed unmatched. The CDR3 runs to 17 residues.

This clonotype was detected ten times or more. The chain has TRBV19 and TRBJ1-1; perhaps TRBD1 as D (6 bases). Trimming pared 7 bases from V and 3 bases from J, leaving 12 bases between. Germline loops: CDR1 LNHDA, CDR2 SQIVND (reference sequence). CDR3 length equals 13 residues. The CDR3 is CASNPQGDTEAFF. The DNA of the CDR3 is TGTGCCAGTAACCCACAGGGAGACACTGAAGCTTTCTTT. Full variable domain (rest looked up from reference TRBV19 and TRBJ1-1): DGGITQSPKYLFRKEGQNVTLSCEQNLNHDAMYWYRQDPGQGLRLIYYSQIVNDFQKGDIAEGYSVSREKKESFPLTVTSAQKNPTAFYLCASNPQGDTEAFFGQGTRLTVV.

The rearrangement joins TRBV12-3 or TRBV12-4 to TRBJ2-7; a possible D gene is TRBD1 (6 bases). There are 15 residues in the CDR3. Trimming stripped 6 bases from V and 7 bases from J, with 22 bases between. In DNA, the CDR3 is TGTGCCAGCAGACCTCCCAACAGGGCGACGGGGGAGCAGTACTTC. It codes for CASRPPNRATGEQYF.

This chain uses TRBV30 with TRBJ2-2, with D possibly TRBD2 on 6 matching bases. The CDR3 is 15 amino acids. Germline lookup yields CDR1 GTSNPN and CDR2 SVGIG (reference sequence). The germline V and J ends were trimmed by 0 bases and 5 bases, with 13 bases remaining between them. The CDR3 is CAWSVLGGGTGELFF. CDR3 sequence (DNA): TGTGCCTGGAGTGTACTGGGAGGTGGTACCGGGGAGCTGTTTTTT.

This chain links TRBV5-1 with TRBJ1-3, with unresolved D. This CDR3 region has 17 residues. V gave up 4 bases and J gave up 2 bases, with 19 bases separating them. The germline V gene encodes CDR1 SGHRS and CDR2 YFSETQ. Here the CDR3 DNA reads TGCGCCAGCAGCCTAAACTTCAAGTCAGGTACTGGAAACACCATATATTTT. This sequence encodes CASSLNFKSGTGNTIYF.

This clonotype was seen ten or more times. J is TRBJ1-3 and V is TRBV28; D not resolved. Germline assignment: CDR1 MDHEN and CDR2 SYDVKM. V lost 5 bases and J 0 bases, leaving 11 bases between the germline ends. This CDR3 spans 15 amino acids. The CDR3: CASSADGFSGNTIYF. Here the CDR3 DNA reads TGTGCCAGCAGTGCGGACGGGTTCTCTGGAAACACCATATATTTT.

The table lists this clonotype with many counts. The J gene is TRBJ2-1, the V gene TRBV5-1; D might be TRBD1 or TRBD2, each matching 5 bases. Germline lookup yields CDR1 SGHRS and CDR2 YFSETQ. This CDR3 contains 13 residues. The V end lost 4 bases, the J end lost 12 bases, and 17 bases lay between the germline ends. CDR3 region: CASSPEVAGGQFF. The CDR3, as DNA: TGCGCCAGCAGCCCGGAGGTAGCTGGGGGGCAGTTCTTC.